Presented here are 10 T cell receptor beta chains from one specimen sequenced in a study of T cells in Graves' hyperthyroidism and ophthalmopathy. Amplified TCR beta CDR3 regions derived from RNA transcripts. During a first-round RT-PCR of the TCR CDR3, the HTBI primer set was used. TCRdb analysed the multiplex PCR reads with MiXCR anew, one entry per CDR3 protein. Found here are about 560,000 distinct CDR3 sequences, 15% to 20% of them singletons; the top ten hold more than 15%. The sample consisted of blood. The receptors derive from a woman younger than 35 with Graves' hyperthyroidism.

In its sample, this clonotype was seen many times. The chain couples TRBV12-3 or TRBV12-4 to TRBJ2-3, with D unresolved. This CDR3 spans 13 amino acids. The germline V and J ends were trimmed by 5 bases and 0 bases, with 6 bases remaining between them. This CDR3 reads CASSTDSTDTQYF. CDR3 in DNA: TGTGCCAGCAGTACGGACAGCACAGATACGCAGTATTTT.

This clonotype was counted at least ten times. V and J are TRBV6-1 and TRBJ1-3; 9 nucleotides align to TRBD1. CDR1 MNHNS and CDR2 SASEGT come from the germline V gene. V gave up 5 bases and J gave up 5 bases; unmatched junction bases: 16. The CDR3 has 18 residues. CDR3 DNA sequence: TGTGCCAGCAGTCGGACAGGGGCCAGGATGATGATGAGAAACACCATATATTTT. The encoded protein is CASSRTGARMMMRNTIYF.

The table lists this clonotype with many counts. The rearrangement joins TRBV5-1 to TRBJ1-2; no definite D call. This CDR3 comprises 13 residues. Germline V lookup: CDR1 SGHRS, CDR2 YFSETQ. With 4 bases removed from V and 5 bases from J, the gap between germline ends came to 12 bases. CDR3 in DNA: TGCGCCAGCAGCCGGACGGAGCCTTATGGCTACACCTTC. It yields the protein CASSRTEPYGYTF.

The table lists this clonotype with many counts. CDR3 loop: CASSPTGYNEQFF. The CDR3 nucleotides read TGTGCCAGCTCACCGACAGGTTACAATGAGCAGTTCTTC. The chain carries TRBV18 and TRBJ2-1; a weak D match, TRBD1 (6 bases). Germline CDR1 reads KGHSH; CDR2 reads LQKENI. This CDR3 has 13 amino acids. Trimming cost V 3 bases and J 4 bases, with 7 bases left between them.

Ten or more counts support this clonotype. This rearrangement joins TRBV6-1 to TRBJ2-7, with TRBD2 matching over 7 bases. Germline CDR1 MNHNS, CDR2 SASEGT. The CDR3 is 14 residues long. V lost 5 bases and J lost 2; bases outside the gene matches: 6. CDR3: CASSIGGTTYEQYF. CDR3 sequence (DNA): TGTGCCAGCAGTATCGGGGGGACTACCTACGAGCAGTACTTC.

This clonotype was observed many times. In nucleotides, the CDR3 is TGTGCCAGCGGGTTTGAGGACAGGGGCCCCATTCATGAGCAGTTCTTC. Its protein product is CASGFEDRGPIHEQFF. This chain uses TRBV28 with TRBJ2-1, with 9 bases fitting TRBD1. Germline values: CDR1 MDHEN, CDR2 SYDVKM. Trimming removed 8 bases from V and 8 bases from J; junction bases left unmatched: 16. The CDR3 has 16 residues.

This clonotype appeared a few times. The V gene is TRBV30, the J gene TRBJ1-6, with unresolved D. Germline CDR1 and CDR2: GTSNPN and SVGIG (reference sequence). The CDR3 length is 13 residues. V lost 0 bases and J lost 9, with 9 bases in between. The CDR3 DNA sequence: TGTGCCTGGAGTGTATTGGGTGTTTCACCCCTCCACTTT. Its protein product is CAWSVLGVSPLHF.

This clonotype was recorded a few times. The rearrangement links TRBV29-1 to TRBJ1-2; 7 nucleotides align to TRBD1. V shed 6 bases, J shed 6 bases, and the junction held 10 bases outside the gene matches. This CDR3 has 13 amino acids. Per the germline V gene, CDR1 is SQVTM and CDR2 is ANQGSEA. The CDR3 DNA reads TGCAGCGTCCAGACAGGGATAGTGGATGGCTACACCTTC. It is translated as CSVQTGIVDGYTF.

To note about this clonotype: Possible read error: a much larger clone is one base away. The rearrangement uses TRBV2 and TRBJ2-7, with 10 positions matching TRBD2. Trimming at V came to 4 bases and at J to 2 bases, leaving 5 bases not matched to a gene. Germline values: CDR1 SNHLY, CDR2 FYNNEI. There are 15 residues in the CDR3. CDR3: CASSGSSGRAYEQYF. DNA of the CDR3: TGTGCCAGCAGTGGGTCGAGCGGGAGGGCCTACGAGCAGTACTTC.

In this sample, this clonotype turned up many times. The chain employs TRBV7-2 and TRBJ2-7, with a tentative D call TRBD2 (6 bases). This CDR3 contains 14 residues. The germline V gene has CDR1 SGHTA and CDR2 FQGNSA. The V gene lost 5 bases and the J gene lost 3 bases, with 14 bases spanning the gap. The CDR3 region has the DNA TGTGCCAGCAGCCAGCTGGGACTTAACTACGAGCAGTACTTC. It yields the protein CASSQLGLNYEQYF.